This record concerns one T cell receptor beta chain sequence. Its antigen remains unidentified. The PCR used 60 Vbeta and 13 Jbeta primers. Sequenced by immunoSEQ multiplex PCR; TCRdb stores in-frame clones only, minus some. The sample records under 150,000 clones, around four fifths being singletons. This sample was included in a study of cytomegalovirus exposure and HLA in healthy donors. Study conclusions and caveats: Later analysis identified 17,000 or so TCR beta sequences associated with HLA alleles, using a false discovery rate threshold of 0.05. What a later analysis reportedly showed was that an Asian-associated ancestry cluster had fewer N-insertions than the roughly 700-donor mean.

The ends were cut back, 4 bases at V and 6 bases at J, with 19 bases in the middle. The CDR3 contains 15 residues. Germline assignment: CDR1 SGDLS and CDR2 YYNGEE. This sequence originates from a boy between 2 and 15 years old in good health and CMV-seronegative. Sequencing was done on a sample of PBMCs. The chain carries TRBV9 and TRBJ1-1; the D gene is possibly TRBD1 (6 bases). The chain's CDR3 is CASSPTGHISSEAFF. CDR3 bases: TGTGCCAGCAGCCCGACGGGACACATTTCCTCTGAAGCTTTCTTT. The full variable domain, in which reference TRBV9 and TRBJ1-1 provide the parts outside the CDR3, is DSGVTQTPKHLITATGQRVTLRCSPRSGDLSVYWYQQSLDQGLQFLIQYYNGEERAKGNILERFSAQQFPDLHSELNLSSLELGDSALYFCASSPTGHISSEAFFGQGTRLTVV.